Listed here are 5 T cell receptor beta chains from one sample, sequenced in a study of T cell responses to AZD1222 COVID-19 vaccine. The repertoire was sequenced with immunoSEQ multiplex PCR; TCRdb's copy has only in-frame clones and lacks some. The table includes about 140,000 clones, just under 95% detected once. Sequenced material: peripheral blood, taken on day 0 of AZD1222 vaccination. Source of these receptors: an adult in good health.

In DNA, the CDR3 is TGCGCCAGCAGCTTGCAGGGGGCCTATGGCTACACCTTC. Translating it yields CASSLQGAYGYTF. V is TRBV5-1 and J is TRBJ1-2, with 8 positions matching TRBD1. With 1 base clipped from V and 4 bases from J, the junction kept 0 bases outside the gene matches. Germline V gene data show CDR1 as SGHRS and CDR2 as YFSETQ. The CDR3 runs 13 residues.

This rearrangement joins TRBV9 to TRBJ2-7, with D perhaps matching TRBD1 (5 bases). The V gene's germline CDR1 is SGDLS and CDR2 YYNGEE. V lost 0 bases, J lost 1 base, and 8 bases lay in between. This CDR3 has 14 residues. This CDR3 is CASSVGGRSYEQYF. The CDR3 nucleotides read TGTGCCAGCAGCGTAGGGGGCAGGTCCTACGAGCAGTACTTC. Full variable domain (outside the CDR3, taken from reference TRBV9 and TRBJ2-7): DSGVTQTPKHLITATGQRVTLRCSPRSGDLSVYWYQQSLDQGLQFLIQYYNGEERAKGNILERFSAQQFPDLHSELNLSSLELGDSALYFCASSVGGRSYEQYFGPGTRLTVT.

This chain connects TRBV2 to TRBJ1-5; D call uncertain. This CDR3 spans 12 amino acids. Germline CDR1 reads SNHLY; CDR2 reads FYNNEI. The V end lost 5 bases, the J end lost 2 bases, and 4 bases lay between the germline ends. Written as DNA, the CDR3 is TGTGCCAGCAGTACAGGCAATCAGCCCCAGCATTTT. Residues: CASSTGNQPQHF.

The rearrangement uses TRBV7-9 and TRBJ1-1, with unresolved D. The CDR3 consists of 13 residues. CDR1 and CDR2 from the germline V gene are SEHNR and FQNEAQ (reference sequence). The germline V and J ends were trimmed by 2 bases and 4 bases, with 8 bases remaining between them. In DNA form, the CDR3 reads TGTGCCAGCAGCTTAACAGTGGGCACTGAAGCTTTCTTT. Amino acid sequence: CASSLTVGTEAFF.

J is TRBJ2-7 and V is TRBV5-1; 10 positions match TRBD2. V gave up 0 bases and J gave up 1 base; unmatched junction bases: 4. CDR1 is SGHRS, CDR2 YFSETQ, per germline. The length of the CDR3 is 16 residues. The CDR3 spells CASSLGLAGPSYEQYF. The CDR3 DNA follows: TGCGCCAGCAGCTTGGGACTAGCGGGTCCTTCCTACGAGCAGTACTTC.